This T cell receptor (beta chain) comes out of a study of blood T cell repertoires in COVID-19. Sequenced by immunoSEQ multiplex PCR; TCRdb stores in-frame clones only, minus some. The table has 200,000 to 250,000 clones, approximately 86% seen once. Trimming removed 7 bases from V and 1 base from J, with 11 bases in between. Looked up from germline, CDR1 is MNHEY and CDR2 is SVGAGI. The CDR3 contains 14 residues. The chain uses TRBV6-5 and TRBJ1-5, with D hard to call. This clonotype was sampled from a woman aged 25 to 39 with acute COVID-19. Sequencing used PBMCs or T cells enriched from blood (not recorded which). The CDR3 sequence is CASKEGGSNQPQHF. The CDR3 bases are TGTGCCAGCAAGGAGGGTGGGAGCAATCAGCCCCAGCATTTT.